The 4 T cell receptor beta chains in this list originate from one sample, sequenced in a study of shared clonotypes between healthy human individuals. This table comes from immunoSEQ multiplex PCR, and its TCRdb copy is limited to in-frame clones, with some not included. The sample yields millions of clones, 80% to 95% seen once. Sequenced input: naive CD4+ T cells from PBMCs. Subset defined: CD45RA+ positively selected. The receptors shown here come from a man aged 18 to 29 in good health. Some clones in this sample may be carry-over from other donors' samples.

CDR3 amino acids: CASSLSGGTYNEQFF. CDR3 DNA: TGCGCCAGCAGTCTTAGCGGGGGGACCTACAATGAGCAGTTCTTC. The rearrangement joins TRBV4-1 to TRBJ2-1, with 10 bases lining up with TRBD2. The CDR3 has 15 residues. Trimming cost V 6 bases and J 2 bases; bases outside gene matches: 4. Germline V lookup: CDR1 MGHRA, CDR2 YSYEKL.

This clone was seen a single time. The V and J genes are TRBV28 and TRBJ1-2; TRBD1 matches at 7 bases. CDR1 and CDR2 (germline): MDHEN, SYDVKM. V gave up 5 bases and J gave up 4 bases; unmatched junction bases: 7. CDR3 size: 14 residues. The CDR3 DNA reads as TGTGCCAGCAGTAGCACAGGGGTTGTCTATGGCTACACCTTC. Amino acid sequence: CASSSTGVVYGYTF.

V is TRBV28 and J is TRBJ2-1, with D perhaps TRBD2 (6 bases). CDR1 MDHEN and CDR2 SYDVKM come from the germline V gene. The CDR3 is made up of 19 amino acids. V dropped 3 bases and J dropped 0 bases, with 21 bases sitting between them. The CDR3: CASSFNRWSSANSYNEQFF. CDR3 in DNA: TGTGCCAGCAGTTTTAACCGCTGGTCTAGCGCCAACTCCTACAATGAGCAGTTCTTC. Variable domain in full (rest from reference TRBV28 and TRBJ2-1): DVKVTQSSRYLVKRTGEKVFLECVQDMDHENMFWYRQDPGLGLRLIYFSYDVKMKEKGDIPEGYSVSREKKERFSLILESASTNQTSMYLCASSFNRWSSANSYNEQFFGPGTRLTVL.

The rearrangement uses TRBV7-9 and TRBJ2-7, with 12 nucleotides matching TRBD2. The germline CDR1 and CDR2 sequences are SEHNR and FQNEAQ (reference sequence). V shed 5 bases and J 7 bases; nucleotides not matched to a gene: 9. The CDR3 has 15 amino acids. CDR3 amino acids: CASSLEMGLAGEQYF. The DNA of the CDR3 is TGTGCCAGCAGCCTGGAGATGGGACTAGCGGGTGAGCAGTACTTC.